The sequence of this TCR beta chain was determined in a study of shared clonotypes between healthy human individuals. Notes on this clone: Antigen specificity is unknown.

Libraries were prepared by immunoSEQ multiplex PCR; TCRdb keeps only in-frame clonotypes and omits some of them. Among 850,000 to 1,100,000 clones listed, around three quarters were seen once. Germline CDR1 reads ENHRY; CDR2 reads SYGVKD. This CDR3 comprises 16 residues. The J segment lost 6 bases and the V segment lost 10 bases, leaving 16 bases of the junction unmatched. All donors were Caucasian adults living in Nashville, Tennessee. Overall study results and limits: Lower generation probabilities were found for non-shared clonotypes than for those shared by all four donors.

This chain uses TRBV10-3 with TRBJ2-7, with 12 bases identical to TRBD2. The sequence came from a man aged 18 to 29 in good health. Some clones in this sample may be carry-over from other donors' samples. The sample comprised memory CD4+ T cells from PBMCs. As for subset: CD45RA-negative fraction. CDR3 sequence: CANRPSLAGGLGEQYF. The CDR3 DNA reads TGTGCCAACCGACCTAGCCTAGCGGGAGGGCTAGGCGAGCAGTACTTC.